The TCR beta chain under discussion was sequenced for a study of blood T cell repertoires in COVID-19. Study as a whole: Whether acute or convalescent, the COVID-19 samples came from the United States, Italy and Spain. Nucleic acid was either cDNA or gDNA, and it came from T cells, B-cell-depleted T cells, or PBMCs.

Per the authors' pipeline: Amplification with reference gene primers provided the estimates of nucleated cell counts. Profiling relied on immunoSEQ multiplex PCR, and the TCRdb table lists in-frame clones only, not all of them. V, J and clone size reflect that table, while D and trimming were determined from the DNA. The data show about 86,000 clones, with around 86% seen just once and 0.85% to 1.3% held by the top ten. The CDR3 has 15 residues. Germline values: CDR1 SGHVS, CDR2 FNYEAQ. The junction had 2 bases not matched to a gene; V was cut back by 1 base and J by 2 bases. Sequenced sample: peripheral blood. The V gene is TRBV7-6, the J gene TRBJ2-7; TRBD2 matches 10 bases. The clonotype comes from a human donor in a cohort sampled during active COVID-19. The CDR3 reads CASSLVAGGTYEQYF. CDR3 nucleotide sequence: TGTGCCAGCAGCTTAGTAGCGGGAGGCACCTACGAGCAGTACTTC.